Shown below are 25 T cell receptor beta chains from a single sample sequenced in a study of radiotherapy plus CTLA-4 blockade in lung cancer. Clones were sequenced by immunoSEQ multiplex PCR, and TCRdb holds only the in-frame ones, with some missing. Of 95,000 to 150,000 clones in the sample, about nine tenths were seen once. Sample: peripheral blood, taken from a patient treated with radiotherapy plus ipilimumab. The receptors originated from a human donor with non-small cell lung cancer that progressed on radiotherapy plus ipilimumab.

The chain carries TRBV7-6 and TRBJ1-5; D not resolved. V was trimmed by 5 bases and J by 7 bases, leaving 15 bases between them. This CDR3 is 14 amino acids long. Per the germline V gene, CDR1 is SGHVS and CDR2 is FNYEAQ. CDR3 sequence (DNA): TGTGCCAGCAGCAGTCAGGACGGTTCCCAGCCCCAGCATTTT. Translating gives CASSSQDGSQPQHF.

The chain has TRBV5-4 and TRBJ2-7; D perhaps matches TRBD2 (5 bases). The CDR3 sequence is 14 residues long. Germline loops: CDR1 SGHNT, CDR2 YYREEE (reference sequence). The V end was cut by 4 bases, the J end by 0 bases, with 11 bases between. This CDR3 reads CASSPRGGSYEQYF. DNA of the CDR3: TGTGCCAGCAGCCCGAGAGGAGGCTCCTACGAGCAGTACTTC.

The chain uses TRBV5-1 and TRBJ1-2; possible D gene TRBD1, 5 bases. CDR1 SGHRS and CDR2 YFSETQ come from the germline V gene. Trimming removed 1 base from V and 0 bases from J, with 10 bases in between. CDR3 length equals 15 residues. The CDR3 loop reads CASSLRGITNYGYTF. Written as DNA, the CDR3 is TGCGCCAGCAGCTTGCGGGGGATCACTAACTATGGCTACACCTTC.

This sequence joins TRBV27 and TRBJ1-4, with TRBD1 matching 8 bases. The CDR3 contains 14 residues. The J segment lost 5 bases and the V segment lost 8 bases, leaving 7 bases of the junction unmatched. Per the germline V gene, CDR1 is MNHEY and CDR2 is SMNVEV (reference sequence). The CDR3 DNA follows: TGTGCCAGCCGGTCGCGACAGGGGAATGAAAAACTGTTTTTT. It is translated as CASRSRQGNEKLFF. The full variable domain, its missing parts supplied by reference TRBV27 and TRBJ1-4, is EAQVTQNPRYLITVTGKKLTVTCSQNMNHEYMSWYRQDPGLGLRQIYYSMNVEVTDKGDVPEGYKVSRKEKRNFPLILESPSPNQTSLYFCASRSRQGNEKLFFGSGTQLSVL.

This CDR3 reads CASSPRTQNGGNYGYTF. Written as DNA, the CDR3 is TGTGCCAGCTCACCACGGACACAGAATGGAGGAAACTATGGCTACACCTTC. The chain couples TRBV18 to TRBJ1-2, with a tentative D call TRBD1 (5 bases). Germline values: CDR1 KGHSH, CDR2 LQKENI. This CDR3 comprises 17 residues. V lost 1 base to trimming and J lost 2 bases, with 17 bases between them. The full variable domain, its missing parts supplied by reference TRBV18 and TRBJ1-2, is NAGVMQNPRHLVRRRGQEARLRCSPMKGHSHVYWYRQLPEEGLKFMVYLQKENIIDESGMPKERFSAEFPKEGPSILRIQQVVRGDSAAYFCASSPRTQNGGNYGYTFGSGTRLTVV.

The rearrangement joins TRBV6-5 to TRBJ2-6; TRBD1 or TRBD2 may be the D gene (5 bases each). The germline V gene has CDR1 MNHEY and CDR2 SVGAGI. Deletions cut 5 bases from V and 4 bases from J, with 12 bases between. CDR3 size: 15 residues. Written as DNA, the CDR3 is TGTGCCAGCAGTGGCAGAGGGGTGGGGGCCAACGTCCTGACTTTC. Translation gives CASSGRGVGANVLTF.

The genes are TRBV27 and TRBJ2-7, with D uncertain. V was cut by 4 bases and J by 0 bases, with 16 bases left in between. Per germline, CDR1 MNHEY and CDR2 SMNVEV (reference sequence). The CDR3 length is 16 residues. The CDR3 loop reads CASSWGFTKNSYEQYF. CDR3 nucleotides: TGTGCCAGCAGTTGGGGTTTTACTAAAAACTCCTACGAGCAGTACTTC.

The chain uses TRBV6-6 and TRBJ2-7, with D possibly being TRBD1 (6 bases). V was pared by 2 bases and J by 6 bases, with 14 bases between. Germline assignment: CDR1 MNHNY and CDR2 SVGAGI (reference sequence). The CDR3 totals 14 residues. The CDR3 DNA sequence: TGTGCCAGCAGTTACCCCGCACAGGGATCCGAGCAGTACTTC. Its protein product is CASSYPAQGSEQYF.

The sample holds one count of this clone. The chain uses TRBV7-2 and TRBJ2-2; TRBD2 aligns across 10 bases. Germline values: CDR1 SGHTA, CDR2 FQGNSA. The V and J ends lost 4 bases and 5 bases, in that order; junction bases with no gene match: 4. CDR3 size: 15 residues. The CDR3 DNA reads as TGTGCCAGCAGCTATCTAGCGGGAGTGACCGGGGAGCTGTTTTTT. Its translation: CASSYLAGVTGELFF.

The chain uses TRBV5-3 and TRBJ2-3; D gene uncertain. TRBV5-3 has ORF status, its function being uncertain. The CDR3 loop spans 14 amino acids. Trimming pared 4 bases from V and 4 bases from J, leaving 13 bases between. The CDR3 loop is CARSAVRAPDTQYF. The CDR3 DNA reads TGTGCCAGAAGCGCGGTGAGAGCGCCAGATACGCAGTATTTT.

The chain is built from TRBV6-6 and TRBJ1-2, with D maybe TRBD1 (5 bases). Trimming stripped 5 bases from V and 8 bases from J, with 18 bases between. This CDR3 spans 14 amino acids. Germline loops: CDR1 MNHNY, CDR2 SVGAGI (reference sequence). The CDR3 coding sequence is TGTGCCAGCAGTCGAGGGGATGGTCCAGCAGGCTACACCTTC. Its translation: CASSRGDGPAGYTF.

This clone was counted once. This chain links TRBV6-1 with TRBJ1-2, with 7 bases identical to TRBD1. Looked up from germline, CDR1 is MNHNS and CDR2 is SASEGT. This CDR3 spans 12 amino acids. J was trimmed by 7 bases and V by 5 bases; bases with no gene match: 4. In DNA form, the CDR3 reads TGTGCCAGCAGTCGACAGGGCGGTGGCTACACCTTC. Its protein is CASSRQGGGYTF.

The J gene is TRBJ2-3, the V gene TRBV7-8; TRBD2 matches 12 bases. Losses at the gene ends were 5 bases for V and 5 bases for J; bases not matched to a gene: 5. Germline CDR1 and CDR2: SGHVS and FQNEAQ. This CDR3 contains 15 residues. DNA for the CDR3: TGTGCCAGCAGCCCCACTAGCGGGAGGAGAGATACGCAGTATTTT. Translation gives CASSPTSGRRDTQYF.

The rearrangement joins TRBV5-1 to TRBJ2-7, with TRBD1 as a possible D gene (6 bases). This CDR3 contains 14 residues. V lost 0 bases and J 3 bases, leaving 10 bases between the germline ends. The germline gives CDR1 SGHRS, CDR2 YFSETQ. The CDR3 loop is CASSLDREIYEQYF. The CDR3 bases are TGCGCCAGCAGCTTGGACAGGGAGATCTACGAGCAGTACTTC.

The rearrangement uses TRBV5-5 and TRBJ2-5; 7 bases fit TRBD2. V lost 2 bases, J lost 1 base, and 8 bases stayed unmatched. Germline CDR1 SGHKS, CDR2 YYEKEE (reference sequence). This CDR3 comprises 16 residues. CDR3 coding DNA: TGTGCCAGCAGCTTAGGGCTAGCGGTCCTCCAAGAGACCCAGTACTTC. As protein: CASSLGLAVLQETQYF. The full variable domain, with the rest looked up from reference TRBV5-5 and TRBJ2-5, is DAGVTQSPTHLIKTRGQQVTLRCSPISGHKSVSWYQQVLGQGPQFIFQYYEKEERGRGNFPDRFSARQFPNYSSELNVNALLLGDSALYLCASSLGLAVLQETQYFGPGTRLLVL.

The DNA for the CDR3 is TGTGCCAGGAGGGACTCAGCTCGGGAGCAGTACTTC. The encoded protein is CARRDSAREQYF. V gene TRBV27 combines with J gene TRBJ2-7; the D gene is possibly TRBD2 (6 bases). Trimming shortened V by 9 bases and J by 7 bases, and 16 bases separated the two germline ends. Germline V lookup: CDR1 MNHEY, CDR2 SMNVEV (reference sequence). The CDR3 totals 12 residues.

The rearrangement links TRBV18 to TRBJ2-1; 9 positions match TRBD1. The J segment lost 6 bases and the V segment lost 4 bases, leaving 10 bases of the junction unmatched. In germline, CDR1 is KGHSH, CDR2 LQKENI. This CDR3 is 16 amino acids long. This CDR3 reads CASSQKTGGLGNEQFF. In nucleotides, the CDR3 is TGTGCCAGCTCACAAAAGACAGGGGGACTTGGCAATGAGCAGTTCTTC.

The rearrangement joins TRBV5-1 to TRBJ2-5; D may match TRBD1 or TRBD2 (5 bases each). Looked up from germline, CDR1 is SGHRS and CDR2 is YFSETQ. This CDR3 spans 13 amino acids. With 1 base removed from V and 6 bases from J, the gap between germline ends came to 10 bases. The CDR3 nucleotides are TGCGCCAGCAGCTTGACGACGGGGCAGACCCAGTACTTC. It encodes CASSLTTGQTQYF.

V gene TRBV6-1 combines with J gene TRBJ2-3, with no clear D. Germline CDR1 and CDR2: MNHNS and SASEGT. V was trimmed by 3 bases and J by 4 bases, leaving 11 bases between them. CDR3 size: 14 residues. CDR3: CASSDTHGPDTQYF. DNA for the CDR3: TGTGCCAGCAGTGACACCCATGGACCAGATACGCAGTATTTT.

The chain links TRBV5-1 to TRBJ2-1, with 9 bases aligning to TRBD2. The CDR3 has 11 amino acids. The ends lost 4 bases at V and 10 bases at J; junction bases unmatched: 0. The germline V gene encodes CDR1 SGHRS and CDR2 YFSETQ. The CDR3 reads CASSLAGEQFF. CDR3 coding DNA: TGCGCCAGCAGCCTAGCGGGGGAGCAGTTCTTC.

In this sample, this clone turned up once. The chain joins TRBV4-1 to TRBJ2-7, with D possibly TRBD2 on 6 matching bases. In germline, CDR1 is MGHRA, CDR2 YSYEKL. The V end was cut by 0 bases, the J end by 3 bases, with 12 bases between. This CDR3 has 15 residues. CDR3 DNA: TGCGCCAGCAGCCAAGACGGGAGCGGCAGCTACGAGCAGTACTTC. Its translation is CASSQDGSGSYEQYF.

The V and J genes are TRBV2 and TRBJ2-7; D gene uncertain. V gave up 7 bases and J gave up 3 bases, with 13 bases separating them. Germline CDR1 and CDR2: SNHLY and FYNNEI. The CDR3 spans 13 residues. CDR3: CASTPQRYYEQYF. In DNA, the CDR3 is TGTGCCAGCACCCCCCAGCGTTACTACGAGCAGTACTTC. The full variable domain, with the rest looked up from reference TRBV2 and TRBJ2-7, is EPEVTQTPSHQVTQMGQEVILRCVPISNHLYFYWYRQILGQKVEFLVSFYNNEISEKSEIFDDQFSVERPDGSNFTLKIRSTKLEDSAMYFCASTPQRYYEQYFGPGTRLTVT.

The table lists this clone with a few counts. The rearrangement links TRBV5-6 to TRBJ2-7; possibly TRBD2 for D (5 bases). Germline V gene data show CDR1 as SGHDT and CDR2 as YYEEEE. Trimming took off 0 bases at V and 2 bases at J, with 15 bases between the two ends. CDR3 length: 16 residues. The CDR3 reads CASSLARLAPTYEQYF. The CDR3 DNA is TGTGCCAGCAGCTTGGCCAGGCTAGCTCCCACCTACGAGCAGTACTTC.

The V and J genes are TRBV27 and TRBJ1-1; D gene uncertain. Germline V gene sequence: CDR1 MNHEY, CDR2 SMNVEV (reference sequence). Between the trimmed V and J ends, which lost 6 bases and 2 bases, there was a span of 13 bases. This CDR3 has 14 residues. CDR3 nucleotides: TGTGCCAGCAGCTTAGAGTCAGTCAACACTGAAGCTTTCTTT. Its protein product is CASSLESVNTEAFF.

The rearrangement joins TRBV9 to TRBJ1-3, with a weak D call TRBD1 (5 bases). Trimming shortened V by 0 bases and J by 4 bases, and 14 bases separated the two germline ends. Per germline, CDR1 SGDLS and CDR2 YYNGEE. The CDR3 sequence is 16 residues long. In DNA form, the CDR3 reads TGTGCCAGCAGCGTAGAGGTCTTGGGGGACGGAAACACCATATATTTT. Translating gives CASSVEVLGDGNTIYF.